A single sample gave rise to the 18 T cell receptor beta chains below, sequenced in a study of graft-versus-host responses after intestinal transplantation. The repertoire was sequenced with immunoSEQ multiplex PCR; TCRdb's copy has only in-frame clones and lacks some. The table shows around 100,000 clones, with roughly 90% occurring only once. Antigen specificity for these receptors is unknown. This specimen consisted of unstimulated CD4+ T cells sorted from spleen or lymph node cells, obtained before transplant. The receptors here all came from a human donor who was the organ donor for an intestinal transplant.

The V and J genes are TRBV7-8 and TRBJ2-7, with D uncertain. V shed 1 base and J shed 9 bases, with 7 bases lying between them. Germline lookup yields CDR1 SGHVS and CDR2 FQNEAQ. The CDR3 has 11 residues. CDR3 residues: CASSLEARQYF. The CDR3, as DNA: TGTGCCAGCAGCTTAGAGGCGCGGCAGTACTTC.

V is TRBV5-6 and J is TRBJ1-1; 7 bases fit TRBD1. The CDR3 runs 15 residues. Germline V CDR1 and CDR2: SGHDT, YYEEEE. V shed 3 bases and J 4 bases; nucleotides not matched to a gene: 9. In nucleotides, the CDR3 is TGTGCCAGCAGCTACCTCGACAGGGTAGGCACTGAAGCTTTCTTT. It translates to CASSYLDRVGTEAFF. The variable domain in full, completed from reference TRBV5-6 and TRBJ1-1, reads DAGVTQSPTHLIKTRGQQVTLRCSPKSGHDTVSWYQQALGQGPQFIFQYYEEEERQRGNFPDRFSGHQFPNYSSELNVNALLLGDSALYLCASSYLDRVGTEAFFGQGTRLTVV.

The chain joins TRBV19 to TRBJ2-7, with a weak D call TRBD2 (5 bases). This CDR3 contains 15 residues. The germline V gene encodes CDR1 LNHDA and CDR2 SQIVND (reference sequence). V lost 4 bases to trimming and J lost 0 bases, with 13 bases between them. CDR3 DNA sequence: TGTGCCAGTAGTACGCGTAGTGGGAGCTCCTACGAGCAGTACTTC. Its translation is CASSTRSGSSYEQYF.

The chain joins TRBV28 to TRBJ1-4; D ambiguous. Trimming stripped 4 bases from V and 8 bases from J, with 14 bases between. The CDR3 runs 14 residues. CDR1 and CDR2 from the germline V gene are MDHEN and SYDVKM. This CDR3 is CASSSGPSEEKLFF. In DNA, the CDR3 is TGTGCCAGCAGTTCCGGGCCTTCGGAGGAAAAACTGTTTTTT.

The rearrangement uses TRBV6-6 and TRBJ1-6; unclear D gene. The CDR3 totals 15 residues. CDR1 is MNHNY and CDR2 is SVGAGI in the germline V gene (reference sequence). V was clipped by 0 bases and J by 9 bases, with 12 bases between them. Here the CDR3 DNA reads TGTGCCAGCAGTTACTCGAACGGGCTCTCTTCACCCCTCCACTTT. Amino acid sequence: CASSYSNGLSSPLHF.

The rearrangement links TRBV30 to TRBJ2-7, with D possibly being TRBD1 or TRBD2 (6 bases each). Between the trimmed V and J ends, which lost 5 bases and 9 bases, there was a span of 20 bases. CDR1 GTSNPN and CDR2 SVGIG come from the germline V gene (reference sequence). This CDR3 is 13 amino acids long. CDR3 DNA sequence: TGTGCCTGGGATTTTCGGGGGCTAGGGGGGCAGTACTTC. Translation: CAWDFRGLGGQYF.

The chain combines TRBV7-6 with TRBJ1-4; 7 nucleotides line up with TRBD1. This CDR3 comprises 13 residues. V dropped 5 bases and J dropped 6; count of bases not matched to a gene: 3. Germline V gene data show CDR1 as SGHVS and CDR2 as FNYEAQ. CDR3 in DNA: TGTGCCAGCAGCCGACAGGGCTATGAAAAACTGTTTTTT. Translating gives CASSRQGYEKLFF.

The chain carries TRBV7-8 and TRBJ2-5, with 7 nucleotides matching TRBD1. Germline V gene sequence: CDR1 SGHVS, CDR2 FQNEAQ. Germline trimming cut 5 bases from V and 0 bases from J; bases unmatched to any gene: 9. The CDR3 extends over 16 amino acids. In DNA, the CDR3 is TGTGCCAGCAGCCTCCTGACAGGGTTGGACCAAGAGACCCAGTACTTC. Translated, it gives CASSLLTGLDQETQYF.

The gene calls are TRBV6-1 and TRBJ2-7; 8 bases are a match to TRBD2. V shed 2 bases and J 6 bases; nucleotides not matched to a gene: 9. Germline CDR1 MNHNS, CDR2 SASEGT. The CDR3 covers 15 residues. The CDR3 coding sequence is TGTGCCAGCAGTGAATTGGGACTAGTCCCCTCCGAGCAGTACTTC. Its protein is CASSELGLVPSEQYF.

This clone was recorded a few times. At one end, the junction sequence differs from germline, possibly due to a read error. The chain joins TRBV27 to TRBJ1-6; D unresolved. The length of the CDR3 is 13 residues. Germline loops: CDR1 MNHEY, CDR2 SMNVEV (reference sequence). CDR3 loop: CASSPFLNTPLHF. CDR3 nucleotide sequence: TGTGCCAGCAGTCCTTTCCTTAATACACCCCTCCACTTT.

The chain links TRBV6-1 to TRBJ1-5, with 9 bases lining up with TRBD1. In germline, CDR1 is MNHNS, CDR2 SASEGT. Unmatched junction bases numbered 7, after V lost 2 bases and J lost 2 bases. This CDR3 region has 17 residues. CDR3 region: CASSEYGGQGGNQPQHF. The CDR3 DNA reads as TGTGCCAGCAGTGAATACGGGGGACAGGGAGGCAATCAGCCCCAGCATTTT.

The chain couples TRBV19 to TRBJ1-4; 9 bases are a match to TRBD1. The CDR3 totals 14 residues. CDR1 is LNHDA and CDR2 is SQIVND in the germline V gene (reference sequence). Losses at the gene ends were 9 bases for V and 4 bases for J; bases not matched to a gene: 6. In DNA form, the CDR3 reads TGTGCCAGCAGTCCGACAGGGGGTAATGAAAAACTGTTTTTT. Its translation: CASSPTGGNEKLFF.

This chain uses TRBV30 with TRBJ2-3; a possible D gene is TRBD2 (6 bases). CDR3 size: 13 residues. Germline lookup yields CDR1 GTSNPN and CDR2 SVGIG (reference sequence). Deletions cut 0 bases from V and 4 bases from J, with 8 bases between. CDR3 sequence reads: CAWSVRGPDTQYF. Here the CDR3 DNA reads TGTGCCTGGAGTGTGCGGGGCCCAGATACGCAGTATTTT. Together with reference TRBV30 and TRBJ2-3, the CDR3 gives the full variable domain: SQTIHQWPATLVQPVGSPLSLECTVEGTSNPNLYWYRQAAGRGLQLLFYSVGIGQISSEVPQNLSASRPQDRQFILSSKKLLLSDSGFYLCAWSVRGPDTQYFGPGTRLTVL.

The chain links TRBV18 to TRBJ1-1, with D possibly matching TRBD1 (5 bases). Trimming shortened V by 3 bases and J by 1 base, and 12 bases separated the two germline ends. The germline gives CDR1 KGHSH, CDR2 LQKENI. The CDR3 runs 15 residues. Here the CDR3 DNA reads TGTGCCAGCTCACCTCTTTCCGGGACGAACACTGAAGCTTTCTTT. It is translated as CASSPLSGTNTEAFF.

This clone has more than one count but fewer than ten. The gene calls are TRBV28 and TRBJ1-3, with TRBD1 as a possible D gene (6 bases). CDR3 length: 14 residues. V lost 8 bases and J 7 bases, leaving 18 bases between the germline ends. Germline V gives CDR1 MDHEN, CDR2 SYDVKM. The CDR3 spells CASLSWRRGNTIYF. CDR3 nucleotides: TGTGCCAGCTTGAGTTGGCGGAGGGGGAACACCATATATTTT.

The count of this clone is one. The CDR3 DNA reads TGTGCCAGTAGTTTCCGTACCGGAGAGACCCAGTACTTC. As protein: CASSFRTGETQYF. This chain links TRBV19 with TRBJ2-5, with D unresolved. Trimming pared 5 bases from V and 4 bases from J, leaving 11 bases between. The CDR3 runs 13 residues. CDR1 and CDR2 (germline): LNHDA, SQIVND (reference sequence).

This clone was recorded only once. This rearrangement joins TRBV5-1 to TRBJ1-2, with TRBD1 as a possible D gene (5 bases). The CDR3 sequence is 13 residues long. Trimming shortened V by 1 base and J by 3 bases, and 7 bases separated the two germline ends. The V gene's germline CDR1 is SGHRS and CDR2 YFSETQ. CDR3 loop: CASSLQGDYGYTF. The CDR3 nucleotides are TGCGCCAGCAGCTTGCAGGGTGACTATGGCTACACCTTC.

The V and J genes are TRBV30 and TRBJ1-6; D is ambiguous. The germline gives CDR1 GTSNPN, CDR2 SVGIG (reference sequence). The CDR3 loop spans 13 amino acids. V was cut by 8 bases and J by 6 bases, with 14 bases left in between. The chain's CDR3 is CASEGGSNSPLHF. CDR3 sequence (DNA): TGTGCCAGCGAAGGAGGGAGTAATTCACCCCTCCACTTT.